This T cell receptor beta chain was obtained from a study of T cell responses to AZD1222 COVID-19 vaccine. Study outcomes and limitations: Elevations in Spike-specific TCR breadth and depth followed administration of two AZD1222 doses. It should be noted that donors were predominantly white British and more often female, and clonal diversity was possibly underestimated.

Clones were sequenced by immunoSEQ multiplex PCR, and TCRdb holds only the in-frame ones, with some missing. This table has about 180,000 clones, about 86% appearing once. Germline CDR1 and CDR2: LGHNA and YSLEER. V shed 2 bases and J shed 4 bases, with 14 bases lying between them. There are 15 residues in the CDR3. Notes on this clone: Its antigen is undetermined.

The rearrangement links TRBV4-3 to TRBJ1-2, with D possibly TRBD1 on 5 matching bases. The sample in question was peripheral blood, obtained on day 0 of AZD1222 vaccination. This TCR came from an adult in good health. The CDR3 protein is CASSQTRAQGYGYTF. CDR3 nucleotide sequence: TGCGCCAGCAGCCAAACCAGGGCTCAGGGCTATGGCTACACCTTC.